This paragraph covers one T cell receptor beta chain sequence. The CDR3 runs to 14 residues. CDR1 and CDR2 from the germline V gene are SGHRS and YFSETQ. V was trimmed by 4 bases and J by 1 base, leaving 10 bases between them. This record comes from a study of blood T cell repertoires in COVID-19. Original methodology: Amplification of reference gene primers was used by the study to estimate nucleated cell counts. Sequencing used immunoSEQ multiplex PCR; TCRdb keeps in-frame clones, though not all of them. D and trimming come from the DNA, and the V and J calls and clone size come from that table. The data show 130,000 or so clones, with 81% seen just once and 8% to 9.5% held by the top ten.

V is TRBV5-1 and J is TRBJ2-3, with TRBD2 as a possible D gene (6 bases). This receptor was identified in a woman aged 55-70 years with active or convalescent COVID-19. Sequencing used peripheral blood. This CDR3 reads CASSPSGGTDTQYF. The CDR3 nucleotides are TGCGCCAGCAGCCCCTCGGGGGGCACAGATACGCAGTATTTT.